The 5 T cell receptor beta chains below all came from one sample that was sequenced in a study of patients and donors after allogeneic stem cell transplantation. TCRdb ran MiXCR on the RT-PCR reads and lists one entry per CDR3 protein. The sample lists around 170,000 distinct CDR3 sequences, about a quarter occurring once. Sequencing used blood, either unsorted or a sorted T cell fraction (not recorded which). The source is a human donor who was either an allogeneic HSCT recipient or a stem cell or donor lymphocyte infusion donor (not recorded which). It is not recorded whose cells these are; they may come from a transplant donor.

The chain combines TRBV12-3 or TRBV12-4 with TRBJ1-1; a possible D gene is TRBD1 (5 bases). The CDR3 totals 14 residues. The V and J ends lost 4 bases and 1 base respectively, with 10 bases between them. The CDR3 sequence is CASSWDRPNTEAFF. In DNA form, the CDR3 reads TGTGCCAGCAGTTGGGACCGCCCGAACACTGAAGCTTTCTTT.

The rearrangement joins TRBV5-6 to TRBJ2-1; 7 bases align to TRBD2. Unmatched junction bases numbered 9, after V lost 0 bases and J lost 3 bases. This CDR3 region has 17 residues. Per germline, CDR1 SGHDT and CDR2 YYEEEE. The chain's CDR3 is CASSLVVQRDSYNEQFF. The CDR3 DNA follows: TGTGCCAGCAGCTTGGTGGTCCAGCGGGATAGCTACAATGAGCAGTTCTTC.

This clonotype was observed at least ten times. J is TRBJ1-1 and V is TRBV7-9, with D perhaps matching TRBD1 (5 bases). V gave up 3 bases and J gave up 9 bases, with 8 bases separating them. From germline, CDR1 is SEHNR and CDR2 FQNEAQ (reference sequence). The CDR3 has 11 residues. This CDR3 is CASSFDSQAFF. The CDR3 DNA follows: TGTGCCAGCAGCTTCGACAGCCAAGCTTTCTTT. The complete variable domain, with remaining parts taken from reference TRBV7-9 and TRBJ1-1, reads DTGVSQNPRHKITKRGQNVTFRCDPISEHNRLYWYRQTLGQGPEFLTYFQNEAQLEKSRLLSDRFSAERPKGSFSTLEIQRTEQGDSAMYLCASSFDSQAFFGQGTRLTVV.

This clonotype was counted a few times. The CDR3 nucleotides read TGCGCCAGCAGCTTGGGACAGATAGTAAGCACAGATACGCAGTATTTT. Amino acid sequence: CASSLGQIVSTDTQYF. J is TRBJ2-3 and V is TRBV5-1, with D possibly matching TRBD1 (5 bases). The CDR3 sequence is 16 residues long. Germline loops: CDR1 SGHRS, CDR2 YFSETQ. The V end lost 0 bases, the J end lost 0 bases, and 11 bases lay between the germline ends.

This clonotype was picked up a small number of times. This chain links TRBV15 with TRBJ1-6; the D is unclear. Germline V gene lookup returns CDR1 LNHNV and CDR2 YYDKDF (reference sequence). V lost 0 bases to trimming and J lost 7 bases, with 10 bases between them. The CDR3 has 15 residues. CDR3 sequence: CATSRDKSANSPLHF. The CDR3 DNA reads as TGTGCCACCAGCAGAGATAAATCCGCCAATTCACCCCTCCACTTT.